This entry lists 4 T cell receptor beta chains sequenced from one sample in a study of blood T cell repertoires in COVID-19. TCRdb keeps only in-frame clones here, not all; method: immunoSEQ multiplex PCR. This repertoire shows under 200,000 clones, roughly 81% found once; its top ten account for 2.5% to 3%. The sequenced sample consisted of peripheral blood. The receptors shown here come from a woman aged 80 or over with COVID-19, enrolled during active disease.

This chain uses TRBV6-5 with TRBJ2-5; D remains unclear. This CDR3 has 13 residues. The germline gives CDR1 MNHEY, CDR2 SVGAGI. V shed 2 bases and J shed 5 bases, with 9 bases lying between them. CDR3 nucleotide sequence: TGTGCCAGCAGTTACGTTCTTGGCGAGACCCAGTACTTC. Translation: CASSYVLGETQYF.

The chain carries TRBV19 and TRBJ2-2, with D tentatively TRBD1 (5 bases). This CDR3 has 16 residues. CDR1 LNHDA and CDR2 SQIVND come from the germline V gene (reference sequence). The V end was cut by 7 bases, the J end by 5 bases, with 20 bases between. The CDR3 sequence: CASKVVVSGKTGELFF. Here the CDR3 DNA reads TGTGCCAGTAAGGTAGTCGTATCAGGGAAAACCGGGGAGCTGTTTTTT.

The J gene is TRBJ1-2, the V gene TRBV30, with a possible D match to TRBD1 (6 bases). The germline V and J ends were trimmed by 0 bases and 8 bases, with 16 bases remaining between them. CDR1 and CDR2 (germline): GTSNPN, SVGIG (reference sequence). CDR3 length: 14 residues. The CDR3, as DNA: TGTGCCTGGAGTGTACTGCAGGGGAGGGGCGGCTACACCTTC. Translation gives CAWSVLQGRGGYTF.

The CDR3 loop reads CASSGREGLAKNIQYF. The CDR3 coding sequence is TGTGCCAGTAGTGGGCGGGAAGGGCTAGCCAAAAACATTCAGTACTTC. The rearrangement links TRBV19 to TRBJ2-4; tentative D call: TRBD2 (6 bases). Germline CDR1 LNHDA, CDR2 SQIVND (reference sequence). Trimming shortened V by 5 bases and J by 0 bases, and 14 bases separated the two germline ends. The CDR3 spans 16 residues. Full variable domain (outside the CDR3, taken from reference TRBV19 and TRBJ2-4): DGGITQSPKYLFRKEGQNVTLSCEQNLNHDAMYWYRQDPGQGLRLIYYSQIVNDFQKGDIAEGYSVSREKKESFPLTVTSAQKNPTAFYLCASSGREGLAKNIQYFGAGTRLSVL.